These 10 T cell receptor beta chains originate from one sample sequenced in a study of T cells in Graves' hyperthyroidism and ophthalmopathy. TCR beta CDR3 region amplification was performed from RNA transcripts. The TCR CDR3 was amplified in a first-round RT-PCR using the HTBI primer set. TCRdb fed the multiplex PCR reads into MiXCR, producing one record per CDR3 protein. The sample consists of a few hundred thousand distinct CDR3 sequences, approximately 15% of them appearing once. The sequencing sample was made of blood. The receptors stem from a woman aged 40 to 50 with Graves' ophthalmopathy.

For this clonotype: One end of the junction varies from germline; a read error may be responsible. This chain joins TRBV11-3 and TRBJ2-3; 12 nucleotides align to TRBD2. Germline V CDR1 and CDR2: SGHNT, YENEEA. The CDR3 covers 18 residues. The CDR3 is CASSQDPGASGGADTQYF. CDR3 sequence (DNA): TGCGCCAGCAGCCAAGATCCTGGGGCTAGCGGGGGGGCGGATACGCAGTATTTT. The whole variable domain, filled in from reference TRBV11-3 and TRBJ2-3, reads EAGVVQSPRYKIIEKKQPVAFWCNPISGHNTLYWYLQNLGQGPELLIRYENEEAVDDSQLPKDRFSAERLKGVDSTLKIQPAELGDSAVYLCASSQDPGASGGADTQYFGPGTRLTVL.

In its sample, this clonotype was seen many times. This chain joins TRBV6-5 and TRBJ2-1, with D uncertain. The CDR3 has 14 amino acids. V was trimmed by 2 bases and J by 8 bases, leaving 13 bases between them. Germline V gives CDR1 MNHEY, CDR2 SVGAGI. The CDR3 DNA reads TGTGCCAGCAGTTACCTGGCGGCCGGGTATGAGCAGTTCTTC. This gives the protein CASSYLAAGYEQFF.

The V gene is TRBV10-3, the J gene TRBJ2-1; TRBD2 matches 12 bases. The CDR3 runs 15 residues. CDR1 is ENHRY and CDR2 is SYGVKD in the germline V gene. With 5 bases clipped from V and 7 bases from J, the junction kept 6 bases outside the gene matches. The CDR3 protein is CAISPSGRAGNEQFF. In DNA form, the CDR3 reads TGTGCCATCAGTCCTAGCGGGAGGGCCGGGAATGAGCAGTTCTTC.

In DNA form, the CDR3 reads TGCGCCAGCAGCCAAGAAGGGCGGACAGGGAACACCGGGGAGCTGTTTTTT. It codes for CASSQEGRTGNTGELFF. This rearrangement joins TRBV4-1 to TRBJ2-2, with 7 bases matching TRBD1. Unmatched junction bases numbered 5, after V lost 0 bases and J lost 1 base. The CDR3 sequence is 17 residues long. Germline loops: CDR1 MGHRA, CDR2 YSYEKL.

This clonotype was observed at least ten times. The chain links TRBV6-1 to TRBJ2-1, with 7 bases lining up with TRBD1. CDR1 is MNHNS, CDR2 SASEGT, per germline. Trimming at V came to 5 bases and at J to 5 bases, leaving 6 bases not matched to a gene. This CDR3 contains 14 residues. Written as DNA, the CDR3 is TGTGCCAGCAGTCCCTGGGACAGAAACAATGAGCAGTTCTTC. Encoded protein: CASSPWDRNNEQFF.

CDR3 sequence reads: CASSFTGSSGANVLTF. CDR3 DNA: TGCGCCAGCAGCTTCACAGGGAGCTCTGGGGCCAACGTCCTGACTTTC. This rearrangement joins TRBV5-1 to TRBJ2-6; possibly TRBD1 for D (6 bases). Germline CDR1 is SGHRS and CDR2 is YFSETQ. V shed 2 bases and J shed 0 bases, with 9 bases lying between them. CDR3 length: 16 amino acids.

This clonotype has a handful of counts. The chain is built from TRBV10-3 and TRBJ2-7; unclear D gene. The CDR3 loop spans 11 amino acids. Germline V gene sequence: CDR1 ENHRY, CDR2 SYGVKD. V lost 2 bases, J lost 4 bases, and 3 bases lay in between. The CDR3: CAISEGYEQYF. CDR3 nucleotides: TGTGCCATCAGTGAGGGTTACGAGCAGTACTTC.

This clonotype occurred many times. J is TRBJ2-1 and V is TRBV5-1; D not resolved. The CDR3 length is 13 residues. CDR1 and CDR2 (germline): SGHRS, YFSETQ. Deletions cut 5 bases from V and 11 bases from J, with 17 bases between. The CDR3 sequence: CASRVDKDGQQFF. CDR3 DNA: TGCGCCAGCAGAGTTGACAAGGATGGGCAGCAGTTCTTC.

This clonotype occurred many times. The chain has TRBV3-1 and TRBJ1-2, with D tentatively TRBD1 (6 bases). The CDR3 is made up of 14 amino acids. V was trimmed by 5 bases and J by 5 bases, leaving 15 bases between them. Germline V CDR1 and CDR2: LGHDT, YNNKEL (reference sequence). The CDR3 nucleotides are TGTGCCAGCAGCAGGGCGGGGGGCAAGTATGGCTACACCTTC. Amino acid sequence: CASSRAGGKYGYTF.

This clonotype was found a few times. CDR3 sequence: CAWGLAGGGEQFF. The CDR3, as DNA: TGTGCCTGGGGGCTAGCGGGGGGTGGCGAGCAGTTCTTC. The V gene is TRBV30, the J gene TRBJ2-1; 11 bases fit TRBD2. This CDR3 has 13 residues. Germline CDR1 is GTSNPN and CDR2 is SVGIG (reference sequence). Trimming cost V 5 bases and J 10 bases; bases outside gene matches: 7. The whole variable domain, remainder taken from reference TRBV30 and TRBJ2-1, is SQTIHQWPATLVQPVGSPLSLECTVEGTSNPNLYWYRQAAGRGLQLLFYSVGIGQISSEVPQNLSASRPQDRQFILSSKKLLLSDSGFYLCAWGLAGGGEQFFGPGTRLTVL.